This TCR beta chain was documented in a study of OX40 agonist ivuxolimab in advanced cancers. Turning to the study itself: Patients were given ivuxolimab, an antibody that agonizes OX40 (CD134).

The data were produced by immunoSEQ multiplex PCR, yet TCRdb's version contains in-frame clones alone and is incomplete. Among 30,000 to 45,000 clones listed, around four fifths were seen once. The CDR3 covers 14 residues. CDR1 and CDR2 from the germline V gene are SEHNR and FQNEAQ (reference sequence). Trimming pared 0 bases from V and 6 bases from J, leaving 12 bases between. The sample was CD4+ or CD8+ T cells sorted from blood, taken in a trial of the OX40 agonist ivuxolimab. This clonotype originated in an adult with an advanced solid tumor such as melanoma, head and neck, liver or kidney cancer. J is TRBJ2-7 and V is TRBV7-9; D may correspond to TRBD1 or TRBD2 (5 bases each). CDR3 in amino acids: CASSLAGARTEQYF. CDR3 in DNA: TGTGCCAGCAGCTTAGCCGGGGCCCGGACCGAGCAGTACTTC.